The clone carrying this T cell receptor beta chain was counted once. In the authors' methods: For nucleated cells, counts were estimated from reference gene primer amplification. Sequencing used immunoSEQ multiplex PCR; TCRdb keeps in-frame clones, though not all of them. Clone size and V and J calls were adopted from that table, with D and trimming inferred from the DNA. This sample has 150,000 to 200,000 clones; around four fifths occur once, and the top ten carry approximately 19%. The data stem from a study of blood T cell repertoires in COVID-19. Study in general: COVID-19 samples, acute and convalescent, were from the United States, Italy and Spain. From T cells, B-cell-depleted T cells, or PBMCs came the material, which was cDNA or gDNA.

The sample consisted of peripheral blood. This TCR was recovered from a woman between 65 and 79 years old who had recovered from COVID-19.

The CDR3 protein is CASSRRGQGTDTEAFF. The CDR3 DNA sequence: TGTGCCAGCAGCCGTAGGGGACAGGGGACCGACACTGAAGCTTTCTTT. The genes are TRBV9 and TRBJ1-1; 10 nucleotides match TRBD1. This CDR3 comprises 16 residues. Trimming took 4 bases from V and 3 from J; bases not matched to a gene: 9. The V gene's germline CDR1 is SGDLS and CDR2 YYNGEE.